The rows below give T cell receptor beta chains drawn from one sample of a study of T cell responses to AZD1222 COVID-19 vaccine. TCRdb's copy holds only in-frame clones and misses some; the assay was immunoSEQ multiplex PCR. The data show over 100,000 clones, 90% to 95% seen once. Specimen: peripheral blood, collected on day 0 of AZD1222 vaccination. Receptors originate from an adult in good health. CDR3s include the opening cysteine and the closing phenylalanine or tryptophan. The D gene is left open where the match is weak. The size field is filled for only some rows; it gives once, few, many or a size class.

j_call | clone_size | d_call | v_call | cdr3_aa | cdr3_nt
TRBJ1-2 | NA | TRBD1 | TRBV19 | CASMTGFNGNGYTF | TGTGCCAGTATGACAGGGTTTAATGGGAATGGCTACACCTTC
TRBJ2-7 | NA | NA | TRBV10-1 | CASSEDRSYEQYF | TGCGCCAGCAGTGAGGATCGCTCCTACGAGCAGTACTTC
TRBJ1-5 | NA | TRBD1 | TRBV23-1 | CASSHPKIPGQGIYSNQPQHF | TGCGCCAGCAGTCACCCGAAGATTCCGGGACAGGGAATCTATAGCAATCAGCCCCAGCATTTT
TRBJ2-1 | NA | TRBD2 | TRBV9 | CASSVGGTSGYNEQFF | TGTGCCAGCAGCGTAGGTGGGACTAGCGGATACAATGAGCAGTTCTTC
TRBJ1-2 | NA | NA | TRBV6-2/TRBV6-3 | CASSPGVSGYTF | TGTGCCAGCAGTCCCGGGGTCTCTGGCTACACCTTC
TRBJ2-1 | NA | TRBD2 | TRBV29-1 | CSVTRAGGSEQFF | TGCAGCGTTACCCGGGCGGGAGGCTCCGAGCAGTTCTTC
TRBJ2-7 | NA | NA | TRBV30 | CAWSVSKGSEQYF | TGTGCCTGGAGTGTTAGTAAGGGAAGCGAGCAGTACTTC
TRBJ1-2 | NA | NA | TRBV9 | CASSVGTGIASNYGYTF | TGTGCCAGCAGCGTAGGTACAGGGATCGCCTCTAACTATGGCTACACCTTC
TRBJ2-5 | once | TRBD1 | TRBV7-9 | CASTLLTGGQETQYF | TGTGCCAGCACCCTGCTGACAGGGGGGCAAGAGACCCAGTACTTC
TRBJ2-7 | NA | TRBD2 | TRBV28 | CASLGLAGAYEQYF | TGTGCCAGCCTGGGACTAGCGGGAGCCTACGAGCAGTACTTC
TRBJ2-3 | NA | NA | TRBV3-1/TRBV3-2 | CASSSGGGTDTQYF | TGTGCCAGCAGCTCCGGCGGGGGCACAGATACGCAGTATTTT
TRBJ2-1 | NA | TRBD2 | TRBV19 | CASAGGSYNEQFF | TGTGCCTCGGCGGGAGGCTCCTACAATGAGCAGTTCTTC
TRBJ2-1 | once | NA | TRBV7-9 | CASSRRGLYNGGLSNEQFF | TGTGCCAGCAGTCGGAGGGGTCTCTACAACGGGGGCCTGAGCAATGAGCAGTTCTTC
TRBJ1-1 | NA | NA | TRBV5-4 | CASSSGGVNTEAFF | TGTGCCAGCAGCTCCGGGGGGGTGAACACTGAAGCTTTCTTT
TRBJ1-5 | NA | NA | TRBV21-1 | CASSWATIGLNGGHQPQHF | TGTGCCAGCAGCTGGGCGACAATTGGCTTAAATGGGGGCCATCAGCCCCAGCATTTT
TRBJ2-2 | NA | NA | TRBV9 | CASSVGTAGTGELFF | TGTGCCAGCAGCGTAGGGACGGCGGGCACCGGGGAGCTGTTTTTT
TRBJ2-7 | NA | NA | TRBV2 | CASSEDRYEQYF | TGTGCCAGCAGTGAAGATCGCTACGAGCAGTACTTC
TRBJ2-5 | NA | TRBD1 | TRBV12-5 | CASGADREVYQETQYF | TGTGCTAGTGGCGCGGACAGGGAGGTGTACCAAGAGACCCAGTACTTC
TRBJ1-2 | NA | TRBD1 | TRBV18 | CASSPVKSGQGEVRYTF | TGTGCCAGCTCACCTGTGAAGTCGGGACAGGGTGAGGTACGCTACACCTTC
TRBJ2-2 | many | TRBD2 | TRBV5-4 | CASSPGTSGNTGELFF | TGTGCCAGCAGCCCCGGGACTAGCGGTAACACCGGGGAGCTGTTTTTT
TRBJ2-1 | NA | NA | TRBV21-1 | CASEGTASYNEQFF | TGTGCCAGCGAGGGGACAGCCTCCTACAATGAGCAGTTCTTC
TRBJ2-1 | NA | NA | TRBV5-1 | CASSLLGNEQFF | TGCGCCAGCAGCTTGCTCGGTAATGAGCAGTTCTTC
TRBJ1-6 | NA | TRBD1 | TRBV18 | CASSPRGQGDNSPLHF | TGTGCCAGCTCACCACGGGGACAGGGAGACAATTCACCCCTCCACTTT
TRBJ2-5 | NA | TRBD2 | TRBV7-9 | CASSPRGLAGVGETQYF | TGTGCCAGCAGCCCCCGTGGACTAGCGGGAGTGGGGGAGACCCAGTACTTC
TRBJ1-6 | NA | NA | TRBV28 | CASIKLRGSYNSPLHF | TGTGCCAGCATTAAACTTCGGGGGTCCTATAATTCACCCCTCCACTTT
TRBJ2-7 | NA | NA | TRBV9 | CASSVDLEGLGSPIYEQYF | TGTGCCAGCAGCGTAGACCTGGAGGGCCTAGGCTCACCTATCTACGAGCAGTACTTC
TRBJ1-5 | NA | NA | TRBV1 | CTSSQHQTIQGVGNQPQHF | TGCACCAGCAGCCAACATCAAACTATACAGGGTGTAGGAAATCAGCCCCAGCATTTT
TRBJ2-3 | NA | NA | TRBV4-2 | CASSPLGVSTDTQYF | TGTGCCAGCAGCCCCCTGGGGGTCAGCACAGATACGCAGTATTTT
TRBJ2-7 | NA | NA | TRBV28 | CASSVTPSYEQYF | TGTGCCAGCAGTGTGACCCCGTCCTACGAGCAGTACTTC
TRBJ1-2 | NA | TRBD1 | TRBV15 | CATSSPGTGDSDGYTF | TGTGCCACCAGCAGCCCCGGGACAGGGGACTCCGACGGCTACACCTTC
TRBJ2-7 | NA | NA | TRBV6-1 | CASSDGGDWIWYEQYF | TGTGCCAGCAGTGATGGAGGGGATTGGATTTGGTACGAGCAGTACTTC
TRBJ2-7 | NA | TRBD1 | TRBV19 | CASSIDSTGVSYEQYF | TGTGCCAGTAGTATAGATAGTACAGGGGTATCCTACGAGCAGTACTTC
TRBJ2-2 | NA | NA | TRBV11-3 | CASSFPSSAERTGELFF | TGTGCCAGCAGCTTCCCCAGTTCAGCGGAGCGCACCGGGGAGCTGTTTTTT
TRBJ1-1 | NA | NA | TRBV2 | CASTRGENTEAFF | TGTGCCAGCACCCGGGGCGAGAACACTGAAGCTTTCTTT
TRBJ1-5 | NA | NA | TRBV24-1 | CATSEFQNDQPQHF | TGTGCCACCAGTGAGTTTCAAAACGATCAGCCCCAGCATTTT
TRBJ1-2 | NA | NA | TRBV4-1 | CASSQDQGRIPYGYTF | TGCGCCAGCAGCCAAGATCAGGGGCGGATTCCCTATGGCTACACCTTC
TRBJ1-5 | NA | NA | TRBV5-5 | CASSLWGDQPQHF | TGTGCCAGCAGCTTGTGGGGCGATCAGCCCCAGCATTTT
TRBJ2-3 | NA | NA | TRBV6-4 | CASRSPRSAVRVTDTQYF | TGTGCCAGCAGGAGCCCCAGAAGCGCCGTCCGAGTGACAGATACGCAGTATTTT
TRBJ2-2 | NA | NA | TRBV7-3 | CASSLSPNTGELFF | TGTGCCAGCAGCTTAAGCCCGAACACCGGGGAGCTGTTTTTT
TRBJ1-6 | NA | NA | TRBV3-1/TRBV3-2 | CASSQDNPGSPLHF | TGTGCCAGCAGCCAAGACAATCCTGGGTCACCCCTCCACTTT
TRBJ2-4 | NA | NA | TRBV6-5 | CASSSLGRGSKNIQYF | TGTGCCAGCAGTTCCCTGGGTCGGGGGAGCAAAAACATTCAGTACTTC
TRBJ1-5 | NA | TRBD1 | TRBV5-6 | CASSPQGEDQPQHF | TGTGCCAGCAGCCCGCAGGGGGAGGATCAGCCCCAGCATTTT
TRBJ1-1 | NA | TRBD1 | TRBV19 | CASSIRTGVRHTEAFF | TGTGCCAGTAGTATCCGGACAGGGGTGAGGCACACTGAAGCTTTCTTT
TRBJ2-7 | once | TRBD2 | TRBV28 | CASSAPPPGLAAYEQYF | TGTGCCAGCAGTGCTCCTCCACCGGGACTAGCAGCATACGAGCAGTACTTC
TRBJ1-4 | NA | NA | TRBV15 | CATSRGVRASNEKLFF | TGTGCCACCAGCAGAGGGGTCCGGGCGTCTAATGAAAAACTGTTTTTT
TRBJ2-7 | NA | TRBD2 | TRBV5-1 | CASSSRTSGNYEQYF | TGCGCCAGCAGCTCCCGGACTAGCGGGAACTACGAGCAGTACTTC
TRBJ2-1 | NA | TRBD1 | TRBV28 | CASSSTGAWNNEQFF | TGTGCCAGCAGTTCGACAGGGGCCTGGAACAATGAGCAGTTCTTC
TRBJ1-1 | once | NA | TRBV5-6 | CASSLPGTNTEAFF | TGTGCCAGCAGCTTACCGGGGACAAACACTGAAGCTTTCTTT
TRBJ2-7 | NA | NA | TRBV19 | CASSSLAHGSSYEQYF | TGTGCCAGTAGTTCTCTAGCGCATGGCAGCTCCTACGAGCAGTACTTC
TRBJ2-7 | NA | TRBD2 | TRBV9 | CASSKEGLAGVEQYF | TGTGCCAGCTCCAAAGAGGGACTAGCGGGGGTTGAGCAGTACTTC
TRBJ1-2 | NA | TRBD1 | TRBV7-9 | CASSPDRGNTF | TGTGCCAGCAGCCCCGACAGGGGGAACACCTTC
TRBJ2-7 | NA | NA | TRBV5-1 | CASSLDRGGPYEQYF | TGCGCCAGCAGCTTGGACAGGGGAGGCCCCTACGAGCAGTACTTC
TRBJ2-7 | NA | NA | TRBV6-5 | CASSTGESYEQYF | TGTGCCAGCAGTACGGGCGAGTCCTACGAGCAGTACTTC
TRBJ1-3 | NA | NA | TRBV27 | CASSLRHSGNTIYF | TGTGCCAGCAGTTTGAGACACTCTGGAAACACCATATATTTT
TRBJ2-5 | NA | NA | TRBV3-1/TRBV3-2 | CASSQGPTQYF | TGTGCCAGCAGCCAAGGCCCGACCCAGTACTTC
TRBJ1-2 | NA | NA | TRBV6-2/TRBV6-3 | CASSYRAESYGYTF | TGTGCCAGCAGTTACAGGGCAGAGTCCTATGGCTACACCTTC
TRBJ1-4 | NA | NA | TRBV4-3 | CASSQGRSDRLNEKLFF | TGCGCCAGCAGCCAAGGGCGGAGTGACCGATTGAATGAAAAACTGTTTTTT
TRBJ1-5 | NA | NA | TRBV12-2 | CASRLASAAGAQPQHF | TGTGCAAGTCGCTTAGCGTCGGCCGCCGGAGCTCAGCCCCAGCATTTT
TRBJ2-5 | NA | NA | TRBV14 | CASSRREGLTQYF | TGTGCCAGCAGCCGTCGAGAGGGCTTGACCCAGTACTTC
TRBJ2-7 | NA | TRBD1 | TRBV19 | CASSGLDREVDF | TGTGCCAGTAGTGGGTTGGACAGGGAGGTGGACTTC